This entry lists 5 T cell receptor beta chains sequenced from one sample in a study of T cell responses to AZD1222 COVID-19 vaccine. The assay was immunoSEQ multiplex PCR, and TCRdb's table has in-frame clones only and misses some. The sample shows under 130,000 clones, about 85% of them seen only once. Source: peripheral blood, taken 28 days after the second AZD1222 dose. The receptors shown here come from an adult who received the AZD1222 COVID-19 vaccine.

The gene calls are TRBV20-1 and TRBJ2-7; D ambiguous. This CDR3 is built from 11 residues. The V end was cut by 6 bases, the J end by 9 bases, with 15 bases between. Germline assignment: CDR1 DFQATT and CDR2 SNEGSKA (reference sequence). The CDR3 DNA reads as TGCAGTGCCAGACATTCCTATGGGCAGTACTTC. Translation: CSARHSYGQYF.

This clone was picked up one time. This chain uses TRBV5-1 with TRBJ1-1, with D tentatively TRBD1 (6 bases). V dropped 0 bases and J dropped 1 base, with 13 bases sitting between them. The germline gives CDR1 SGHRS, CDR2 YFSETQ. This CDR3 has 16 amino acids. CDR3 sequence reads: CASSLVLGAENTEAFF. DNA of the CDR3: TGCGCCAGCAGCTTGGTTCTGGGGGCGGAGAACACTGAAGCTTTCTTT.

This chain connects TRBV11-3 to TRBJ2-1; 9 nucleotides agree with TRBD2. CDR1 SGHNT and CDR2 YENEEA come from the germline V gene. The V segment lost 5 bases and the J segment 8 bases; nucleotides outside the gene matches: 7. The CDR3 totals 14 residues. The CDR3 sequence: CASSPRLAVDEQFF. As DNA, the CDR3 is TGTGCCAGCAGCCCTAGACTAGCGGTCGATGAGCAGTTCTTC.

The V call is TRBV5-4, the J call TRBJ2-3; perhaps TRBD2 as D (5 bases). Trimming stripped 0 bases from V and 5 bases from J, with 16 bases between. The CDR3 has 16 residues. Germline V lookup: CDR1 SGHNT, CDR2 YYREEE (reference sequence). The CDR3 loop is CASSLDRRRSVDTQYF. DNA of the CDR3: TGTGCCAGCAGCTTGGACCGGCGGAGGAGCGTAGATACGCAGTATTTT.

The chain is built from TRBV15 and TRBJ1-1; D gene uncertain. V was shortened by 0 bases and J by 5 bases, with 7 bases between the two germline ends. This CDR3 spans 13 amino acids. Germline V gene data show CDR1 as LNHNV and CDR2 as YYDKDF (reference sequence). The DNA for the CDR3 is TGTGCCACCAGCAGAGATTCCAGAACTGAAGCTTTCTTT. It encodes CATSRDSRTEAFF.